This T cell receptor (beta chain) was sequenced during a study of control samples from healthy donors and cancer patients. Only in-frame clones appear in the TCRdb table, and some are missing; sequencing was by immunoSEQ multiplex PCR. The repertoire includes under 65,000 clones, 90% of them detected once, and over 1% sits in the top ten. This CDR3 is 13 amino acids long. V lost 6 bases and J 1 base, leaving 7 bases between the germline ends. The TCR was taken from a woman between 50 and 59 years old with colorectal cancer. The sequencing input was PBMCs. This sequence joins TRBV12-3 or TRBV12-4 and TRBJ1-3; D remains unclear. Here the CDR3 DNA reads TGTGCCAGCAGCGACTGGTCTGGAAACACCATATATTTT. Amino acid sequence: CASSDWSGNTIYF.